The 14 T cell receptor beta chains below come from one sample, sequenced in a study of cytomegalovirus exposure and HLA in healthy donors. 60 Vbeta and 13 Jbeta primers were used in PCR. Using immunoSEQ multiplex PCR, the repertoire was profiled, and TCRdb retains in-frame clones only, with some absent. Of about 120,000 clones in the sample, about 71% were seen once. The sample was PBMCs. Receptor source: a woman aged 50 to 65 in good health and CMV-seronegative.

Only a few counts were recorded for this clone. The rearrangement links TRBV28 to TRBJ2-2; TRBD1 agrees at 11 bases. V was pared by 6 bases and J by 7 bases, with 1 base of the junction left unmatched. Germline V lookup: CDR1 MDHEN, CDR2 SYDVKM. The CDR3 runs 13 residues. In DNA form, the CDR3 reads TGTGCCAGCAGGGACAGGGGGCGCGGGGAGCTGTTTTTT. Protein: CASRDRGRGELFF.

The chain has TRBV5-4 and TRBJ1-5; the match to TRBD1 covers 7 bases. Germline CDR1 reads SGHNT; CDR2 reads YYREEE (reference sequence). The CDR3 extends over 14 amino acids. With 4 bases clipped from V and 0 bases from J, the junction kept 1 base outside the gene matches. The chain's CDR3 is CASSPGGSNQPQHF. CDR3 DNA sequence: TGTGCCAGCAGCCCAGGGGGTAGCAATCAGCCCCAGCATTTT.

The V gene is TRBV7-9, the J gene TRBJ1-4, with D hard to call. The CDR3 has 15 residues. V was cut by 4 bases and J by 3 bases, with 12 bases left in between. Germline V gives CDR1 SEHNR, CDR2 FQNEAQ (reference sequence). DNA for the CDR3: TGTGCCAGCAGCTCCCGCGACAAATCTAATGAAAAACTGTTTTTT. Its translation: CASSSRDKSNEKLFF. Variable domain in full (rest from reference TRBV7-9 and TRBJ1-4): DTGVSQNPRHKITKRGQNVTFRCDPISEHNRLYWYRQTLGQGPEFLTYFQNEAQLEKSRLLSDRFSAERPKGSFSTLEIQRTEQGDSAMYLCASSSRDKSNEKLFFGSGTQLSVL.

This clone was seen more than once but under ten times. The gene calls are TRBV7-2 and TRBJ2-7; TRBD2 matches 8 bases. The CDR3 has 15 amino acids. The V gene's germline CDR1 is SGHTA and CDR2 FQGNSA. V lost 5 bases and J lost 4; bases outside the gene matches: 10. The CDR3 DNA sequence: TGTGCCAGCAGCCCCGCGGGAGGCTTAATGTACGAGCAGTACTTC. This sequence encodes CASSPAGGLMYEQYF.

J is TRBJ2-5 and V is TRBV10-3; 8 bases match TRBD1. With the DNA end fitting TRBJ2-7 better, the J assignment may be wrong. The CDR3 covers 13 residues. CDR1 is ENHRY, CDR2 SYGVKD, per germline. The CDR3: CAIRPGQAYEQYF. CDR3 DNA sequence: TGTGCCATCAGGCCGGGACAGGCCTACGAGCAGTACTTC.

The count of this clone is one. Here the CDR3 DNA reads TGTGCCAGCCAGGTTGGTAGCGGGAGCCCAGATACGCAGTATTTT. Protein: CASQVGSGSPDTQYF. The rearrangement joins TRBV5-4 to TRBJ2-3; 9 nucleotides align to TRBD2. CDR3 size: 15 residues. Germline values: CDR1 SGHNT, CDR2 YYREEE (reference sequence). V trimming: 7 bases; J trimming: 4 bases; junction bases outside the gene matches: 10.

The chain is built from TRBV2 and TRBJ1-6, with TRBD1 matching 9 bases. Germline V gives CDR1 SNHLY, CDR2 FYNNEI. With V trimmed by 4 bases and J by 7 bases, 8 bases remained unmatched. This CDR3 spans 16 amino acids. The CDR3 loop reads CASSGEGTGLNSPLHF. As DNA, the CDR3 is TGTGCCAGCAGTGGCGAAGGGACAGGGTTAAATTCACCCCTCCACTTT.

This clone appeared once. The J gene is TRBJ2-5, the V gene TRBV28; possible D gene TRBD2, 5 bases. The end of the DNA fits TRBJ2-7 better, so the J call may be wrong. CDR1 is MDHEN, CDR2 SYDVKM, per germline. This CDR3 is 16 amino acids long. As DNA, the CDR3 is TGTGCCAGCAGTTTACTACTCGCTGGGAGCTCCTACGAGCAGTACTTC. Translating gives CASSLLLAGSSYEQYF.

This clone occurred once. The chain joins TRBV5-1 to TRBJ2-2, with D hard to call. The CDR3 length is 14 residues. Trimming left V 0 bases short and J 2 bases short, with 5 bases between. Looked up from germline, CDR1 is SGHRS and CDR2 is YFSETQ. CDR3 bases: TGCGCCAGCAGCTTGGACTTAAACACCGGGGAGCTGTTTTTT. It encodes CASSLDLNTGELFF.

V and J are TRBV19 and TRBJ2-3; 11 bases agree with TRBD2. Per the germline V gene, CDR1 is LNHDA and CDR2 is SQIVND (reference sequence). Losses at the gene ends were 4 bases for V and 4 bases for J; bases not matched to a gene: 7. The CDR3 loop spans 16 amino acids. CDR3 residues: CASSTVLAGVADTQYF. CDR3 nucleotide sequence: TGTGCCAGTAGTACAGTACTAGCGGGAGTGGCAGATACGCAGTATTTT.

DNA for the CDR3: TGTGCCAGCAGCTCCAACGGGGGTCCGGTTGGCTACACCTTC. Its protein is CASSSNGGPVGYTF. The chain combines TRBV7-2 with TRBJ1-2, with D perhaps matching TRBD1 (5 bases). Between the trimmed V and J ends, which lost 4 bases and 7 bases, there was a span of 16 bases. From germline, CDR1 is SGHTA and CDR2 FQGNSA. The CDR3 consists of 14 residues.

This clone was recorded only once. The V gene is TRBV6-1, the J gene TRBJ2-2, with a possible D match to TRBD2 (7 bases). Germline CDR1 reads MNHNS; CDR2 reads SASEGT. V lost 3 bases, J lost 0 bases, and 14 bases lay in between. The CDR3 totals 17 residues. The CDR3 coding sequence is TGTGCCAGCAGTGACCTGGGAGGGGACACGAACACCGGGGAGCTGTTTTTT. The encoded protein is CASSDLGGDTNTGELFF.

This clone turned up a few times. The chain joins TRBV6-1 to TRBJ1-2; possible D gene TRBD1, 6 bases. V was cut by 3 bases and J by 1 base, with 9 bases left in between. This CDR3 is built from 14 residues. Germline V gene sequence: CDR1 MNHNS, CDR2 SASEGT. This CDR3 reads CASSEGAGNYGYTF. For the CDR3, the DNA is TGTGCCAGCAGTGAGGGGGCTGGTAACTATGGCTACACCTTC.

This sequence joins TRBV6-6 and TRBJ2-2; TRBD2 might be the D (5 bases). This CDR3 spans 14 amino acids. The V end was cut by 8 bases, the J end by 3 bases, with 13 bases between. CDR1 and CDR2 from the germline V gene are MNHNY and SVGAGI (reference sequence). The CDR3 loop is CASARDSDTGELFF. CDR3 nucleotide sequence: TGTGCCAGCGCGAGGGATAGCGACACCGGGGAGCTGTTTTTT.